This note documents a single T cell receptor (beta chain) sequence. This clonotype was seen at least ten times. Its antigen remains unidentified. Base qualities were left out, and no much larger clone turns up one base away. This entry belongs to a study of T cells after yellow fever vaccination (dated by TCRdb to the late 2010s). For the study in its entirety: Libraries from fractions with low cell numbers were prepared with the SMART-Seq v4 Ultra Low Input RNA kit. Two healthy male donors made up the cohort, one aged 18 to 30 years and the other aged 30 to 40 years. Blood was collected at multiple timepoints before and after primary and secondary immunization, and bulk PBMC replicates and cell subsets were isolated. Bulk TCR alpha and beta repertoires were sequenced longitudinally to track T-cell clones before and after primary and booster YFV17D yellow fever vaccination. Beyond this particular receptor, the publication reports: Only a couple of donors were included in the study, so the extent to which the findings can be generalized is limited. A small share of clonotypes was detected in both CD4 and CD8 compartments, with the overlap likely arising from convergent recombination. Compared with the primary T-cell response, the secondary T-cell response was weaker but faster, peaking on day 5 rather than day 15. Because abundant contaminating clonotypes from the bulk population could be contained in FACS-sorted repertoires, computational filtering was required. Most clones expanded after primary vaccination (almost 97% of CD4 and roughly 90% of CD8) were re-detected after the booster, suggesting that broad memory maintenance occurred.

The CDR1 and CDR2 encoded by the germline V gene are SGHRS and YFSETQ. The germline ends are 5 bases apart after V is trimmed by 1 base and J by 0 bases. Counted from cysteine to phenylalanine, this CDR3 has 13 amino acids. The only DNA kept is the CDR3, 39 bases in frame from the first base. TCR cDNA was synthesized by 5'RACE template switching, which introduced a universal primer site and unique molecular identifiers. Priming of cDNA synthesis was performed from both the TCR alpha and TCR beta constant segments. Library amplification involved two PCR steps, and the second step added sample barcodes and sequencing adapters. Sequencing of libraries was performed on Illumina HiSeq 2500 (2x100 bp) or NovaSeq (2x150 bp). The paper's processing steps were these. MIGEC handled demultiplexing of reads and collapsing into UMI consensus sequences, while MiXCR performed V(D)J alignment. Vaccine-responding clonotypes were identified with edgeR using replicate PBMC samples, with FDR below 0.01 and a log2 fold change above 5 up to day 15 being required. Each bulk clonotype received a CD4 or CD8 identity based on whether the sequenced CD4 or CD8 repertoire contained that clonotype at higher abundance. The public reads were run again by TCRdb, first through fastp at Q25 and then through MiXCR, and only productive beta chains were kept. Rows merge per CDR3 protein into single entries with the most common DNA and genes. The V and J calls reflect TCRdb's pipeline rather than the authors' work. The sample table holds about 53,000 distinct CDR3 sequences, of which 7.1% were seen once. The ten largest clones take up roughly 40% of the sample.

The label giving this sample's treatment or condition can be read as: live attenuated yellow fever vaccine strain. PBMCs were isolated from peripheral blood using a standard Ficoll-Paque protocol. Dynabeads CD4 and CD8 positive selection kits were used to isolate CD4 and CD8 T-cell fractions. RNA was extracted with TriZol from bulk PBMCs, CD4 and CD8 fractions, and dextramer-positive and dextramer-negative fractions. Source: CD8+ T cells sorted from PBMCs, taken on the day of the first yellow fever vaccination. The clonotype was recovered from a man between 18 and 35 years old who received the YFV17D yellow fever vaccine. This receptor chain uses TRBV5-1 and TRBJ2-7, with the D gene not confidently named. The base sequence is TGCGCCAGCAGCTTGCGACACTCCTACGAGCAGTACTTC. Translated, it reads CASSLRHSYEQYF.